This TCR beta chain was captured in a study of identical twins. Per germline, CDR1 KGHDR and CDR2 SFDVKD. V lost 4 bases and J 15 bases, leaving 15 bases between the germline ends. The CDR3 is 12 residues long. TCRdb re-derived calls from the 5' RACE reads in MiXCR, one entry per CDR3 protein. The table lists about 690,000 distinct CDR3 sequences, about 20% of them singletons, with about 4.3% in the top ten. The data were also submitted as part of a second study, on T cells expressing NK-cell markers. In that study: The TCR beta repertoires originated in sorted CD3+CD56+NKG2C+, CD3+CD56+NKG2C- and CD3+CD56-NKG2C+ T cells. Topping the CD3+CD56-NKG2C+ fraction as well were these clonotypes, in a handful of donors.

Sequencing was done on a sample of PBMCs. The receptor was derived from a woman aged 18 to 35 in good health. This chain uses TRBV24-1 with TRBJ2-1; maybe TRBD2 (6 bases). The CDR3 is CATSDPYGGWFF. CDR3 nucleotides: TGTGCCACCAGTGACCCGTATGGGGGGTGGTTCTTC.